Listed below are T cell receptor beta chains from one sample, sequenced in a study of cytomegalovirus exposure and HLA in healthy donors. Clones were read by immunoSEQ multiplex PCR, and TCRdb kept only the in-frame ones, dropping some. The sample includes around 100,000 clones, over 60% of them seen just once. The sample comprised PBMCs. All receptors come from a man between 25 and 39 years old in good health and CMV-seropositive. The CDR3 runs from the conserved cysteine through the conserved F or W. Fields, in order: V gene, D gene, J gene, clone size, CDR3 protein, CDR3 DNA. The D gene is left open where the match is weak. For some rows the clone size is stated as once, few or many, or as a class when expanded; others skip it.

>TRBV7-9|NA|TRBJ2-1|NA
CASSARGDGGEQFF
TGTGCCAGCAGCGCGCGCGGGGACGGGGGTGAGCAGTTCTTC
>TRBV5-1|NA|TRBJ2-6|few
CASSYLDRPRANVLTF
TGCGCCAGCAGCTATCTGGACAGACCTAGGGCCAACGTCCTGACTTTC
>TRBV12-5|NA|TRBJ1-5|once
CASGFQGSNQPQHF
TGTGCTAGTGGTTTCCAGGGATCTAATCAGCCCCAGCATTTT
>TRBV18|NA|TRBJ2-7|NA
CASSPGGARYEQYF
TGTGCCAGCTCACCAGGGGGGGCGCGGTACGAGCAGTACTTC
>TRBV11-1|NA|TRBJ1-1|NA
CASKGPDRLEAFF
TGTGCCAGCAAGGGCCCGGACAGACTCGAAGCTTTCTTT
>TRBV5-1|TRBD2|TRBJ2-7|once
CASSFYAGGRAYEQYF
TGCGCCAGCAGCTTCTATGCGGGGGGACGTGCCTACGAGCAGTACTTC
>TRBV6-5|TRBD1|TRBJ2-1|NA
CASTGRGNEQFF
TGTGCCAGCACGGGCAGGGGGAATGAGCAGTTCTTC
>TRBV6-4|NA|TRBJ1-2|NA
CASRVDRHANYGYTF
TGTGCCAGCAGAGTTGACAGACACGCAAACTATGGCTACACCTTC
>TRBV5-1|TRBD1|TRBJ1-1|NA
CASSSTGRTEAFF
TGCGCCAGCAGCTCGACAGGGAGAACTGAAGCTTTCTTT
>TRBV6-5|NA|TRBJ2-7|NA
CASSPRDSSLYEQYF
TGTGCCAGCAGCCCCCGGGACTCCAGCCTCTACGAGCAGTACTTC
>TRBV7-3|NA|TRBJ2-5|few
CASSPAPFREQYF
TGTGCCAGCAGCCCGGCCCCCTTCCGGGAGCAGTACTTC
>TRBV4-2|NA|TRBJ1-3|NA
CASSQALGGDTIYF
TGTGCCAGCAGCCAAGCCCTCGGAGGAGACACCATATATTTT
>TRBV30|NA|TRBJ2-7|NA
CAWGRGTYEQYF
TGTGCCTGGGGTAGGGGAACCTACGAGCAGTACTTC
>TRBV27|NA|TRBJ1-5|NA
CASSLQGSDQPQHF
TGTGCCAGCAGTCTTCAGGGGAGCGATCAGCCCCAGCATTTT
>TRBV2|TRBD2|TRBJ2-3|NA
CASRVAGADTQYF
TGTGCCAGCAGGGTAGCGGGGGCAGATACGCAGTATTTT
>TRBV2|TRBD1|TRBJ2-7|NA
CASSPDRAGEQYF
TGTGCCAGCAGTCCGGACAGGGCAGGCGAGCAGTACTTC
>TRBV10-2|TRBD1|TRBJ2-7|NA
CASQTGSYEQYF
TGCGCCAGTCAGACAGGGTCCTACGAGCAGTACTTC
>TRBV4-2|NA|TRBJ1-5|NA
CASSQVGESNQPQHF
TGTGCCAGCAGCCAAGTCGGGGAGAGCAATCAGCCCCAGCATTTT
>TRBV5-4|TRBD2|TRBJ2-1|NA
CASSFGGGGSYNEQFF
TGTGCCAGCAGCTTCGGCGGGGGGGGCTCCTACAATGAGCAGTTCTTC
>TRBV7-2|TRBD1|TRBJ1-2|NA
CASSFGTVYGYTF
TGTGCCAGCAGCTTCGGGACAGTCTATGGCTACACCTTC
>TRBV15|TRBD1|TRBJ2-7|NA
CATSRGTGPYEQYF
TGTGCCACCAGCAGGGGGACAGGCCCCTACGAGCAGTACTTC
>TRBV9|NA|TRBJ1-3|NA
CASSVGPDSGNTIYF
TGTGCCAGCAGCGTAGGGCCAGACTCTGGAAACACCATATATTTT
>TRBV2|NA|TRBJ1-5|few
CASSEGRRQPQHF
TGTGCCAGCAGTGAGGGCCGCCGCCAGCCCCAGCATTTT
>TRBV14|NA|TRBJ1-6|NA
CASSQGAFYNSPLHF
TGTGCCAGCAGCCAAGGGGCCTTCTATAATTCACCCCTCCACTTT
>TRBV5-1|TRBD2|TRBJ2-3|NA
CASSEGLGATDTQYF
TGCGCCAGCAGCGAGGGACTAGGTGCCACAGATACGCAGTATTTT
>TRBV7-9|NA|TRBJ2-2|few
CASRPRWDKNTGELFF
TGTGCCAGCAGGCCGAGGTGGGACAAGAACACCGGGGAGCTGTTTTTT
>TRBV7-9|TRBD1|TRBJ1-5|few
CASSATGNSQPQHF
TGTGCCAGCAGCGCGACAGGGAACTCTCAGCCCCAGCATTTT
>TRBV23-1|NA|TRBJ2-2|few
CASSQSGTQNTGELFF
TGCGCCAGCAGTCAATCAGGGACTCAGAACACCGGGGAGCTGTTTTTT
>TRBV27|TRBD2|TRBJ2-7|NA
CASSLGGSRAYEQYF
TGTGCCAGCAGTTTGGGAGGGAGTAGAGCCTACGAGCAGTACTTC
>TRBV29-1|TRBD1|TRBJ1-1|many
CSVGTTGGGTEAFF
TGCAGCGTCGGTACCACAGGGGGCGGCACTGAAGCTTTCTTT
>TRBV27|NA|TRBJ1-1|NA
CASSLSFRRGDTEAFF
TGTGCCAGCAGTTTAAGTTTTCGACGGGGGGACACTGAAGCTTTCTTT
>TRBV7-8|TRBD2|TRBJ2-3|NA
CASSTLLTSPRAYF
TGTGCCAGCAGCACCCTCCTGACTAGCCCCCGGGCGTATTTT
>TRBV19|NA|TRBJ2-5|NA
CASSIGGVPQETQYF
TGTGCCAGTAGTATAGGGGGGGTTCCCCAAGAGACCCAGTACTTC
>TRBV4-2|TRBD1|TRBJ1-5|NA
CASSQERGRGTPQHF
TGTGCCAGCAGCCAAGAGAGGGGCAGGGGGACGCCCCAGCATTTT
>TRBV6-1|NA|TRBJ2-7|NA
CASRRVKSYEQYF
TGTGCCAGCAGGAGGGTCAAGTCCTACGAGCAGTACTTC
>TRBV19|NA|TRBJ2-7|NA
CASSTGSGSYEQYF
TGTGCCAGTAGTACCGGGTCTGGCTCCTACGAGCAGTACTTC
>TRBV4-3|TRBD2|TRBJ2-5|NA
CASSQETSGVQETQYF
TGCGCCAGCAGCCAAGAGACGAGCGGGGTACAAGAGACCCAGTACTTC
>TRBV5-1|TRBD1|TRBJ1-2|NA
CASSLEGQDYGYPF
TGCGCCAGCAGCTTGGAAGGACAGGACTATGGCTACCCCTTC
>TRBV18|NA|TRBJ1-1|NA
CASSPPVAGEGSEAFF
TGTGCCAGCTCACCACCGGTGGCAGGGGAGGGCTCTGAAGCTTTCTTT
>TRBV5-1|TRBD2|TRBJ2-1|NA
CASSSLAGGGTYNEQFF
TGCGCCAGCAGCTCACTAGCGGGGGGGGGTACCTACAATGAGCAGTTCTTC
>TRBV13|NA|TRBJ1-1|NA
CASSLGQNTEAFF
TGTGCCAGCAGCCTCGGACAAAACACTGAAGCTTTCTTT
>TRBV19|NA|TRBJ2-5|NA
CASSIQNQETQYF
TGTGCCAGTAGTATCCAGAACCAAGAGACCCAGTACTTC
>TRBV19|NA|TRBJ1-5|NA
CASSANSNQPQHF
TGTGCCAGTAGTGCGAATAGCAATCAGCCCCAGCATTTT